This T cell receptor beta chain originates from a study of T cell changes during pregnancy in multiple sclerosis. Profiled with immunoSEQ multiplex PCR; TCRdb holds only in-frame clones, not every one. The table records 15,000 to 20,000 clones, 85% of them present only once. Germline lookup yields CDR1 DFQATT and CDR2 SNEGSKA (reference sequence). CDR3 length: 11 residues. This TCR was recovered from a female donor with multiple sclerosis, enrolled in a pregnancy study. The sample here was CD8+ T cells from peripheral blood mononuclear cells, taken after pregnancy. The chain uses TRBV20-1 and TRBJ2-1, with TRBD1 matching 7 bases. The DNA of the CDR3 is TGCAGCTTCGACAGGGTCATTGAGCAGTTCTTC. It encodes CSFDRVIEQFF.